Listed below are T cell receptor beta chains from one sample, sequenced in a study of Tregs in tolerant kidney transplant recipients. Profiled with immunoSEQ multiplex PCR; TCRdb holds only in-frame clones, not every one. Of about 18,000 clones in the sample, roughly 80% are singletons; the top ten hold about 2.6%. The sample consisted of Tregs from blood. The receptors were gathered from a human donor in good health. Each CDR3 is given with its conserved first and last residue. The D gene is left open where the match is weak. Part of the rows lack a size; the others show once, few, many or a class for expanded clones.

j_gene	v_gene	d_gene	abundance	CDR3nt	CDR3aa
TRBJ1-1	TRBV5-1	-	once	TGCGCCAGCAGCTTGGCCGGGGCCCGAGGGGGCACTGAAGCTTTCTTT	CASSLAGARGGTEAFF
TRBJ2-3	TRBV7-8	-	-	TGTGCCAGCAGCTACCTAGATACGCAGTATTTT	CASSYLDTQYF
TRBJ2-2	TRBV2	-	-	TGTGCCAGCAGGGACAGTCGCTTAGCCGGGGAGCTGTTTTTT	CASRDSRLAGELFF
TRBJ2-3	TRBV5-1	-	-	TGCGCCAGCAGCTTGGACGGGTCCAACATGTGGTATTTT	CASSLDGSNMWYF
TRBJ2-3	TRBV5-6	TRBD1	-	TGTGCCAGCAGCTCCGGGACAGCAAGCACAGATACGCAGTATTTT	CASSSGTASTDTQYF
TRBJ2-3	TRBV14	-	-	TGTGCCAGCAGCCAAGACGGACTCATAGATACGCAGTATTTT	CASSQDGLIDTQYF
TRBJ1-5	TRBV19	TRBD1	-	TGTGCCAGTAGTCCGAACTCCGGGACAGGGGCTCAGCCCCAGCATTTT	CASSPNSGTGAQPQHF
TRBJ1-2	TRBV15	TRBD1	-	TGTGCCACCAGCAGGACAGGGGATCCAGTCTATGGCTACACCTTC	CATSRTGDPVYGYTF
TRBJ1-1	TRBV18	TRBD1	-	TGTGCCAGCTCACCGGAAATACAGGGGGCGCTTATGGTCACTGAAGCTTTCTTT	CASSPEIQGALMVTEAFF
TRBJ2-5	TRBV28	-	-	TGTGCCAGCAGTCCTGATCGGACCCAGTACTTC	CASSPDRTQYF
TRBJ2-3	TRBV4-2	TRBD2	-	TGTGCCAGCAGCCAAGAGATATCCAGCGGGGGCCTCACAGATACGCAGTATTTT	CASSQEISSGGLTDTQYF
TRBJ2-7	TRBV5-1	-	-	TGCGCCAGCAGCTTGGCGGGGGCAGGAGAGGGCTACGAGCAGTACTTC	CASSLAGAGEGYEQYF
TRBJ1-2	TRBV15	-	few	TGTGCCACCAGCAGAGGAAGGGGTCCCAAGCATGGCTACACCTTC	CATSRGRGPKHGYTF
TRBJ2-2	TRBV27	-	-	TGTGCCAGCACCTTACGTCCTTCAGGGGGGGCCTGGACCGGGGAGCTGTTTTTT	CASTLRPSGGAWTGELFF
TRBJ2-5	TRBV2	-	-	TGTGCCAGCAGTCAGGGACTTACCCAAGAGACCCAGTACTTC	CASSQGLTQETQYF
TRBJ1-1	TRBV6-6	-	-	TGTGCCAGCAGTTACTCGCCCCGAACCCTGGAGCCTGAAGCTTTCTTT	CASSYSPRTLEPEAFF
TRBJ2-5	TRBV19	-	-	TGTGCCAGTACTCCAAGGGGAAGGGCCCGGGGTCAAGAGACCCAGTACTTC	CASTPRGRARGQETQYF
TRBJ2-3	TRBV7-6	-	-	TGTGCCAGCAGCTGGACAGATACGCAGTATTTT	CASSWTDTQYF
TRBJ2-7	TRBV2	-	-	TGTGCCAGCAGCGTAAACTACGAGCAGTACTTC	CASSVNYEQYF
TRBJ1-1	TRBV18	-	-	TGTGCCAGCTCACCATTCCAGGGGAGTACTGAAGCTTTCTTT	CASSPFQGSTEAFF
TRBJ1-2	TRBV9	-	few	TGTGCCAGCAGCGGGGGGGCAGTTGCCGGCTATGGCTACACCTTC	CASSGGAVAGYGYTF
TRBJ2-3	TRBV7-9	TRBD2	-	TGTGCCAGCAGCTTGCTTCGAGCGGGGGGCCAAGATACGCAGTATTTT	CASSLLRAGGQDTQYF
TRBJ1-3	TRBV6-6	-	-	TGTGCCAGCAGTCCCCTAAGACACTCTGGAAACACCATATATTTT	CASSPLRHSGNTIYF
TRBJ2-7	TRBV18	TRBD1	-	TGTGCCAGCTCTCCCGGGACAGGGGAGTGGCAGTACTTC	CASSPGTGEWQYF
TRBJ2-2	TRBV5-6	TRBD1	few	TGTGCCAGCAGCTTGTTAGGGGGCGGTGGCACCGGGGAGCTGTTTTTT	CASSLLGGGGTGELFF
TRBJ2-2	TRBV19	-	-	TGTGCCAGTAGAAAGGCAGGGACTCACACCGGGGAGCTGTTTTTT	CASRKAGTHTGELFF
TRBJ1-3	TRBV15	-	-	TGTGCCACCAGCTTGCAGGGCTCCTCTGGAAACACCATATATTTT	CATSLQGSSGNTIYF
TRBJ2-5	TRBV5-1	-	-	TGCGCCAGCAGCCTGGCAACCGACAGGACCCAGTACTTC	CASSLATDRTQYF
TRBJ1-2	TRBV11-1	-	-	TGTGCCAGCAGCTTAGGCACTACGGGCGGCTACACCTTC	CASSLGTTGGYTF
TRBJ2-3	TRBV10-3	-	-	TGTGCCATCAGTGAGTCGAGGGAGCGTACAGATACGCAGTATTTT	CAISESRERTDTQYF
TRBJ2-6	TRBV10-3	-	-	TGTGCCATCAGGTCCTCTGGGGCCAACGTCCTGACTTTC	CAIRSSGANVLTF
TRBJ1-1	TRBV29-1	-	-	TGCAGCGCCGGGGGGTGGGCGCGCAGCACTGAAGCTTTCTTT	CSAGGWARSTEAFF
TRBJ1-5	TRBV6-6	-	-	TGTGCCAGCATTCCTACGGGGTCCCATCAGCCCCAGCATTTT	CASIPTGSHQPQHF
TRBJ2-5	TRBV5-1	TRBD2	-	TGCGCCAGCAGCCCGACAACCGGGACTAGCGGGGCGGGGGTAGAGACCCAGTACTTC	CASSPTTGTSGAGVETQYF
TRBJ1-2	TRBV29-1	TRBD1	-	TGCAGCGTTGCCAGGGACAGTGGCTACACCTTC	CSVARDSGYTF
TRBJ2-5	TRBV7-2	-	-	TGTGCCAGCAGCTTAGTGGGGGTCGGGAACCAAGAGACCCAGTACTTC	CASSLVGVGNQETQYF
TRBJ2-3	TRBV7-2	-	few	TGTGCCAGCAGTACGGGGCCAGATACGCAGTATTTT	CASSTGPDTQYF
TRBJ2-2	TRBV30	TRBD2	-	TGTGCCTGGGCCTTGGGACTAGCGGGAACGGTCGGGGAGCTGTTTTTT	CAWALGLAGTVGELFF
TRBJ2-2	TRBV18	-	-	TGTGCCAGCTCACCCCGGACACCAACCGTTGGCGGGGAGCTGTTTTTT	CASSPRTPTVGGELFF
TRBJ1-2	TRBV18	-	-	TGTGCCAGCTCACCACCGCCAGCTAGACCCGCACTCTATGGCTACACCTTC	CASSPPPARPALYGYTF
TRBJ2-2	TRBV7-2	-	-	TGTGCCAGCAGCTTAGGCTCGATCGGGGAGCTGTTTTTT	CASSLGSIGELFF
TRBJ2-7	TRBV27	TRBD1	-	TGTGCCAGCAGCCCCCGGGACAGGGGGCCCAGCGGGGACTTTTTAGAGCAGTACTTC	CASSPRDRGPSGDFLEQYF
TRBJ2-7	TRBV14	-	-	TGTGCCAGCAGCCAAGTTACAGGGTACAGCTACGAGCAGTACTTC	CASSQVTGYSYEQYF
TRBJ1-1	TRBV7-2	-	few	TGTGCCAGCCCCGCCGGTTTCTTT	CASPAGFF
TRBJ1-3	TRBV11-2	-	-	TGTGCCAGCAGCTTACCAGGGTCTGGAAACACCATATATTTT	CASSLPGSGNTIYF
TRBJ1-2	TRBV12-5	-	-	TGTGCTAGTGGTTTGGTATCCCCGGTGGGCTATGGCTACACCTTC	CASGLVSPVGYGYTF